This T cell receptor (beta chain) was captured in a study of OX40 agonist ivuxolimab in advanced cancers. Sequenced by immunoSEQ multiplex PCR; TCRdb stores in-frame clones only, minus some. This table has about 32,000 clones, about 92% appearing once. The CDR3 consists of 17 residues. Germline CDR1 reads SGHRS; CDR2 reads YFSETQ. With V trimmed by 4 bases and J by 0 bases, 5 bases remained unmatched. The sample was CD4+ or CD8+ T cells sorted from blood, taken in a trial of the OX40 agonist ivuxolimab. The clonotype comes from an adult with an advanced solid tumor such as melanoma, head and neck, liver or kidney cancer. The chain links TRBV5-1 to TRBJ2-3, with 13 positions matching TRBD2. CDR3 sequence (DNA): TGCGCCAGCAGCCATGGGACTAGCGGGACTAGCACAGATACGCAGTATTTT. Protein: CASSHGTSGTSTDTQYF.